Following are 21 T cell receptor beta chains from one sample sequenced in a study of T-cell reconstitution after alpha-beta-depleted transplantation in children. Researchers prepared the TCRbeta library using unique molecular identifiers, the study reports. TCRdb re-called the PCR reads with MiXCR, one entry per CDR3 protein. The sample lists around 93,000 distinct CDR3 sequences; roughly 8% were seen once. The input for sequencing was PBMCs from the stem cell graft donor, taken from the stem cell graft. The receptors originated from a human donor who donated a stem cell graft to a child with congenital amegakaryocytic thrombocytopenia.

The chain combines TRBV3-1 with TRBJ2-7, with 7 bases identical to TRBD1. After removal of 1 base from V and 5 bases from J, the junction contained 5 bases not matched to a gene. The CDR3 is made up of 14 amino acids. Germline assignment: CDR1 LGHDT and CDR2 YNNKEL (reference sequence). The CDR3 region has the DNA TGTGCCAGCAGCCAAGGCCAGGGGGTCGACGAGCAGTACTTC. Its translation is CASSQGQGVDEQYF.

This clonotype occurred a few times. In DNA form, the CDR3 reads TGTGCCAGCAGTTTTGCGGGAGTACAGGGTGAAGCTTTCTTT. This codes for CASSFAGVQGEAFF. This chain connects TRBV12-3 or TRBV12-4 to TRBJ1-1; D is possibly TRBD1 (6 bases). The CDR3 contains 14 residues. With 3 bases removed from V and 7 bases from J, the gap between germline ends came to 15 bases.

With respect to this clonotype: A clone one base away is much larger, so this may be a read error. V gene TRBV3-1 combines with J gene TRBJ2-7, with D perhaps matching TRBD1 (5 bases). Trimming stripped 5 bases from V and 6 bases from J, with 17 bases between. The CDR3 consists of 14 residues. The V gene's germline CDR1 is LGHDT and CDR2 YNNKEL (reference sequence). The CDR3 DNA is TGTGCCAGCAGCTCCTTCTACAGGATCTCCGAGCAGTACTTC. As protein: CASSSFYRISEQYF.

This chain links TRBV7-8 with TRBJ2-1; possibly TRBD1 for D (5 bases). The germline V and J ends were trimmed by 0 bases and 12 bases, with 12 bases remaining between them. Germline loops: CDR1 SGHVS, CDR2 FQNEAQ. There are 13 residues in the CDR3. The CDR3 sequence: CASSLARERGQFF. CDR3 nucleotides: TGTGCCAGCAGCTTAGCGCGAGAAAGGGGGCAGTTCTTC.

This clonotype occurred many times. This sequence joins TRBV5-5 and TRBJ1-1; D might be TRBD1 (6 bases). The CDR3 consists of 15 residues. CDR1 and CDR2 (germline): SGHKS, YYEKEE (reference sequence). Trimming left V 1 base short and J 6 bases short, with 16 bases between. CDR3 coding DNA: TGTGCCAGCAGCTTGAATCCACAGGGCCTAGCTGAAGCTTTCTTT. It translates to CASSLNPQGLAEAFF. The variable domain in full, completed from reference TRBV5-5 and TRBJ1-1, reads DAGVTQSPTHLIKTRGQQVTLRCSPISGHKSVSWYQQVLGQGPQFIFQYYEKEERGRGNFPDRFSARQFPNYSSELNVNALLLGDSALYLCASSLNPQGLAEAFFGQGTRLTVV.

This clonotype was picked up many times. The chain combines TRBV2 with TRBJ2-5, with D maybe TRBD1 (5 bases). The CDR3 contains 13 residues. V lost 3 bases, J lost 5 bases, and 10 bases lay in between. Looked up from germline, CDR1 is SNHLY and CDR2 is FYNNEI. Here the CDR3 reads CASSETVTETQYF. The CDR3 bases are TGTGCCAGCAGTGAGACAGTGACGGAGACCCAGTACTTC.

This rearrangement joins TRBV3-1 to TRBJ1-2, with D unclear. Germline values: CDR1 LGHDT, CDR2 YNNKEL (reference sequence). Between the trimmed V and J ends, which lost 1 base and 3 bases, there was a span of 3 bases. CDR3 size: 12 residues. The CDR3 loop is CASSQAHYGYTF. CDR3 DNA sequence: TGTGCCAGCAGCCAAGCCCACTATGGCTACACCTTC.

Many counts were recorded for this clonotype. The rearrangement uses TRBV14 and TRBJ1-1; D uncertain. Germline assignment: CDR1 SGHDN and CDR2 FVKESK. Between the trimmed V and J ends, which lost 1 base and 11 bases, there was a span of 11 bases. The CDR3 is made up of 12 amino acids. DNA for the CDR3: TGTGCCAGCAGCCAAGGGACCCTATGGGCTTTCTTT. It encodes CASSQGTLWAFF. Full variable domain (missing parts from reference TRBV14 and TRBJ1-1): EAGVTQFPSHSVIEKGQTVTLRCDPISGHDNLYWYRRVMGKEIKFLLHFVKESKQDESGMPNNRFLAERTGGTYSTLKVQPAELEDSGVYFCASSQGTLWAFFGQGTRLTVV.

This clonotype was seen just once. The chain couples TRBV7-9 to TRBJ2-1; 8 bases agree with TRBD2. Germline assignment: CDR1 SEHNR and CDR2 FQNEAQ (reference sequence). There are 13 residues in the CDR3. J gave up 5 bases and V 9 bases, and 6 bases lay outside the gene matches. CDR3 region: CARGSGGDNEQFF. CDR3 in DNA: TGTGCCAGGGGCTCCGGGGGGGACAATGAGCAGTTCTTC.

This clonotype was recorded at least ten times. The rearrangement uses TRBV20-1 and TRBJ2-3, with D perhaps assigned TRBD1 or TRBD2 (5 bases each). The CDR3 covers 15 residues. Germline-derived CDR1 and CDR2 are DFQATT and SNEGSKA (reference sequence). Between the trimmed V and J ends, which lost 6 bases and 2 bases, there was a span of 18 bases. This CDR3 reads CSAQQWGRITDTQYF. The CDR3 DNA reads TGCAGTGCACAGCAGTGGGGGAGAATCACAGATACGCAGTATTTT.

This clonotype was found many times. The V gene is TRBV20-1, the J gene TRBJ1-1; the D gene is possibly TRBD1 (6 bases). The CDR3 covers 13 residues. Between the trimmed V and J ends, which lost 8 bases and 5 bases, there was a span of 18 bases. CDR1 is DFQATT and CDR2 is SNEGSKA in the germline V gene (reference sequence). CDR3 residues: CSPRAGGKTEAFF. CDR3 nucleotide sequence: TGCAGTCCCAGGGCCGGGGGCAAGACTGAAGCTTTCTTT.

This clonotype was seen at least ten times. The V gene is TRBV28, the J gene TRBJ2-2; D is perhaps TRBD2 (5 bases). Germline V CDR1 and CDR2: MDHEN, SYDVKM. Trimming took off 5 bases at V and 4 bases at J, with 11 bases between the two ends. CDR3 length equals 14 residues. The DNA of the CDR3 is TGTGCCAGCAGTAGGCTAGCCAGCACCGGGGAGCTGTTTTTT. Its protein is CASSRLASTGELFF.

This clonotype has ten or more counts. The J gene is TRBJ1-2, the V gene TRBV20-1; D might be TRBD1 (5 bases). The CDR3 spans 14 residues. Per germline, CDR1 DFQATT and CDR2 SNEGSKA (reference sequence). The germline V and J ends were trimmed by 6 bases and 6 bases, with 20 bases remaining between them. The CDR3 loop is CSAAAGQAKDGYTF. CDR3 sequence (DNA): TGCAGTGCCGCGGCGGGGCAGGCGAAGGATGGCTACACCTTC.

The V and J genes are TRBV19 and TRBJ1-2, with unresolved D. The CDR3 has 15 residues. Germline CDR1 reads LNHDA; CDR2 reads SQIVND (reference sequence). V lost 1 base, J lost 0 bases, and 9 bases lay in between. This CDR3 reads CASSIGFFSNYGYTF. In DNA, the CDR3 is TGTGCCAGTAGTATAGGATTTTTCTCTAACTATGGCTACACCTTC.

This clonotype was seen more than once but under ten times. This chain uses TRBV20-1 with TRBJ1-2; weak D call: TRBD1 (5 bases). The V end lost 1 base, the J end lost 8 bases, and 8 bases lay between the germline ends. CDR1 and CDR2 (germline): DFQATT, SNEGSKA (reference sequence). The CDR3 is 11 residues long. In DNA, the CDR3 is TGCAGTGCTAGAGGGGGGGACGGCTACACCTTC. Translation gives CSARGGDGYTF.

This clonotype was counted at least ten times. The chain couples TRBV5-1 to TRBJ1-5; D call uncertain. V lost 2 bases and J 0 bases, leaving 9 bases between the germline ends. CDR1 is SGHRS, CDR2 YFSETQ, per germline. The CDR3 is made up of 15 amino acids. The CDR3 DNA reads as TGCGCCAGCAGCTTTACGGGTAATAGCAATCAGCCCCAGCATTTT. This encodes CASSFTGNSNQPQHF.

There are a few counts of this clonotype. The chain carries TRBV3-1 and TRBJ1-2, with TRBD1 identical over 9 bases. J was trimmed by 11 bases and V by 4 bases; bases with no gene match: 8. The germline V gene encodes CDR1 LGHDT and CDR2 YNNKEL (reference sequence). The length of the CDR3 is 13 residues. CDR3 loop: CASSRDRDSAYTF. Here the CDR3 DNA reads TGTGCCAGCAGCCGGGACAGGGACTCAGCTTACACCTTC.

This clonotype showed up many times. The chain joins TRBV5-1 to TRBJ1-2; TRBD1 is a possible D gene (5 bases). The CDR3 is 14 amino acids. V gave up 6 bases and J gave up 8 bases, with 20 bases separating them. CDR1 and CDR2 (germline): SGHRS, YFSETQ. CDR3 bases: TGCGCCAGCACCGATCCGTACAGGACGAAAGGCTACACCTTC. Amino acid sequence: CASTDPYRTKGYTF. Looking up the rest from reference TRBV5-1 and TRBJ1-2 gives the full variable domain: KAGVTQTPRYLIKTRGQQVTLSCSPISGHRSVSWYQQTPGQGLQFLFEYFSETQRNKGNFPGRFSGRQFSNSRSEMNVSTLELGDSALYLCASTDPYRTKGYTFGSGTRLTVV.

This clonotype was seen at least ten times. The chain uses TRBV20-1 and TRBJ2-1; 16 bases align to TRBD2. J gave up 8 bases and V 6 bases, and 10 bases lay outside the gene matches. The CDR3 runs to 16 residues. The germline V gene has CDR1 DFQATT and CDR2 SNEGSKA (reference sequence). The CDR3: CSADSGTSGGADEQFF. In nucleotides, the CDR3 is TGCAGTGCGGACTCCGGGACTAGCGGGGGGGCAGATGAGCAGTTCTTC.

This clonotype has at least ten counts. The CDR3 loop reads CSALVPETQYF. CDR3 sequence (DNA): TGCAGTGCTCTCGTACCAGAGACCCAGTACTTC. The chain employs TRBV20-1 and TRBJ2-5; no reliable D call. Germline V CDR1 and CDR2: DFQATT, SNEGSKA (reference sequence). The CDR3 loop spans 11 amino acids. V lost 5 bases and J lost 4, with 8 bases in between.

Concerning this clonotype: Given a much more abundant clone one base away, this may be a read error. The chain employs TRBV3-1 and TRBJ1-1; D remains ambiguous. V was pared by 4 bases and J by 7 bases, with 13 bases between. Germline V gives CDR1 LGHDT, CDR2 YNNKEL (reference sequence). The CDR3 totals 13 residues. The CDR3 DNA follows: TGTGCCAGCAGCCGCCACAGTGGGAATGAAGCTTTCTTT. This sequence encodes CASSRHSGNEAFF.